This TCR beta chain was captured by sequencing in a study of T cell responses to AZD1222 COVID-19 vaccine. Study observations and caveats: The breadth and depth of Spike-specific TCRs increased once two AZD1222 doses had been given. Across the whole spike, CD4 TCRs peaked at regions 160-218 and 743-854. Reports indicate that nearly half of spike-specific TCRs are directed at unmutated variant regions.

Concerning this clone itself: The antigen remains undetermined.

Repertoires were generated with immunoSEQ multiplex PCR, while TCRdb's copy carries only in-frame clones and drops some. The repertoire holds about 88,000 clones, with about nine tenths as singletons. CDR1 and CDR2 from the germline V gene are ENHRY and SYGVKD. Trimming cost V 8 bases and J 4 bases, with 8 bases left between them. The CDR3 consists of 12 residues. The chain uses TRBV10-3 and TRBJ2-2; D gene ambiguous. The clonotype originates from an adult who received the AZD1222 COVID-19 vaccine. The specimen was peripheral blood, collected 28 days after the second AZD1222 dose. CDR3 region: CAIARSTGELFF. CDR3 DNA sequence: TGTGCCATCGCCAGGAGCACCGGGGAGCTGTTTTTT.